This T cell receptor beta chain was captured by sequencing in a study of cytomegalovirus exposure and HLA in healthy donors (dated by TCRdb to 2017 to 2019). In the study overall: According to an earlier analysis of around 600 of the donors, about 179 million T cells yielded roughly 110 million unique TCR beta sequences and approximately 300 Gb of sequence data. An early release that covered roughly 600 HLA-typed donors contained approximately 300 gigabases of sequencing data and around 85 million unique TCR sequences. Among the 398 genotyped donors, approximately 77% belonged to the genetic ancestry cluster associated with self-reported Caucasian donors. The aim of the study was to test whether cataloging public T cell receptors could identify signatures of past pathogen exposure. Using immunosequencing, the study profiled T cell repertoires from about 610 subjects and related those repertoires to cytomegalovirus serostatus. A separate validation cohort of 100 to 150 different subjects was used in addition to the roughly 620-subject first cohort. To predict cytomegalovirus infection status, the study combined high-throughput TCR immunosequencing, statistical association of individual TCRs with disease status, and machine learning. In a later analysis, previously published TCR beta repertoires from some 640 donors were re-analyzed and high-resolution HLA genotyping was added so that TCR occurrence patterns could be studied. Rather than drawing on any new phenotypic data, the later analysis identified candidate immune exposures from TCR beta sequences and the way those sequences occurred across donors. To decide whether each TCR beta V gene segment behaved as functional or pseudogenic, an earlier analysis of approximately 590 of the donors relied on high-throughput TCR beta sequencing. Donor age, sex, ethnicity and CMV serostatus were compiled alongside the repertoire data. In a later genetic analysis, genome-wide SNP genotypes for about 65% of the roughly 670 donors were used, and that subset was treated as a discovery cohort. Every repertoire in the discovery cohort had been generated on one and the same sequencing platform. HLA typing covered class I and class II loci at four-digit resolution. The number of typed donors differed by locus: roughly 629-640 for A, B, C, DRB1 and DQB1; approximately 540 for DQA1; fewer than 610 for DPA1; and some 450 for DPB1. Four to six DR-DQ haplotypes were handled as single units for association and clustering because linkage in the cohort was strong. Across roughly 420 genotyped donors of the cohort, an average of about 240,000 unique TCR beta nucleotide sequences per donor were sequenced, and roughly 20% of those sequences were non-productive. Broad study findings and their caveats: In both the original and validation cohorts, the classifier was reported to diagnose cytomegalovirus status with high specificity and sensitivity. In a later analysis, the rate of TCR association differed among HLA loci, with DRB1 alleles having the most associated TCRs and HLA-C alleles having the fewest. A later analysis associated 17,000 or so TCR beta sequences with specific HLA alleles at a false discovery rate of 0.05. An association between a missense DCLRE1C variant and V-gene and J-gene trimming of TCR beta chains was found in a later genetic analysis and replicated in an independent cohort. Only TCR beta chains were sequenced in this cohort, and the absence of alpha or paired-chain data limited detectable features. A group of highly shared sequence variants was considered likely to be a technical artifact of the sequencing pipeline. A few of the identified cytomegalovirus-associated TCR beta chains were confirmed in vitro to be specific for cytomegalovirus antigens. Most TCR sequences were seen in very few donors, while some public TCRs were found in many individuals. In a later analysis, HLA-associated TCR beta chains were found to be more clonally expanded and to have lower generation probabilities than equally common non-associated chains. CMV serostatus was the only immune exposure information available for the cohort. In a later genetic analysis, fewer N-insertions in productive TCRs were reported among donors in an Asian-associated ancestry cluster than the approximately 710-donor mean. The study listed 150 to 200 TCR beta chains as associated with cytomegalovirus. Roughly uniform sequencing depth across donors was assumed in presence/absence analyses, although this assumption may not hold. A further reported finding was that TCR beta sequences accurately predicted the HLA-A and HLA-B alleles for most subjects in the first cohort. In an earlier analysis of some 500 of the donors, most TCR beta V segments appeared in productive rearrangements about 90% or about 30% of the time, broadly matching IMGT annotations. Because HLA typing was missing for some donors at each locus, association tests included only the typed subset. Because counts were too low, roughly 18 rarely observed V segments, including chromosome 9 orphons, were left out of the earlier analysis of several hundred of the donors. The authors suggested that the approach could potentially be generalized to other disease states and immunological phenotypes. In a later analysis, most CMV-associated TCR beta chains were found to appear HLA-restricted, with HLA associations seemingly driven largely by CMV exposure. According to a later analysis, parvovirus B19, influenza, CMV and Epstein-Barr virus appeared linked to several top co-occurrence clusters. Strong co-occurrence of HLA alleles, especially DR and DQ, made assigning TCR associations to individual alleles difficult. Some IMGT-functional V segments, including TRBV6-2 and TRBV6-3, could not be distinguished by the 87-base-pair reads and were therefore excluded. Linkage disequilibrium might explain the correlated functional status among segregating V segments, but an unknown experimental factor could not be excluded.

The receptor library was made with the immunoSEQ multiplex PCR assay. A mixture of 60 forward primers for TCR Vbeta segments and 13 reverse primers for TCR Jbeta segments was used in the multiplex PCR. The CDR3 region of rearranged TCR beta genes was amplified from genomic DNA by a multiplex PCR assay. On the Illumina HiSeq System, the amplified TCR beta libraries were sequenced as 87-base-pair reads. Regarding the original processing steps: Across the 700 or so repertoires, a later analysis counted tens of millions of unique TCR beta chains, roughly 11 million of which were shared by at least two donors. A nearest-neighbor algorithm error-corrected the raw reads and collapsed the reads into unique sequences, merging closely related sequences to remove PCR and sequencing errors. V, D and J gene segments were assigned by aligning CDR3 sequences to IMGT reference sequences. Each retained sequence needed at least a six-nucleotide match to both a V gene segment and a J gene segment. Rearrangements were classified as productive when the CDR3 lacked stop codons and remained in frame with V and J, and all other rearrangements were classified as non-productive. Following IMGT convention, CDR3 was defined as the stretch from the second conserved V-encoded cysteine to the conserved J-encoded phenylalanine. In an earlier analysis of more than 550 of the donors, sequences lacking an unambiguous match to a single V gene segment were excluded. In an earlier analysis of almost 600 of the donors, a V segment was called functional when productive rearrangements were above 56.7%, and segregating when the standard deviation between donors exceeded 5%. A statistical classification framework was developed to diagnose cytomegalovirus status using the catalog of TCR beta chain sequences. In a later analysis, V and J genes were assigned by comparing TCR nucleotide sequences against IMGT/GENE-DB human TR gene sequences. The TCRdist pipeline was used in a later analysis to assign CDR3 sequences and most-parsimonious VDJ recombination scenarios. In a later analysis, each TCR beta chain was defined by its CDR3 amino acid sequence together with its V-gene family, and reads without a unique V-gene family were excluded. To address suspected cross-contamination and a sequencing artifact, a later analysis removed around 590 highly shared, low-generation-probability nucleotide sequences. In a later analysis, a clonal expansion index was calculated for each public chain from normalized within-repertoire ranks of inferred template counts. In a later analysis, generation probabilities were computed with a VDJ recombination model fitted to out-of-frame rearrangements, and the resulting probabilities were checked against IGoR. Hypergeometric tests were used in a later analysis to score TCR-TCR, TCR-HLA and TCR-CMV co-occurrence, with a repertoire-size bias correction applied to the TCR pairs. A later analysis estimated false discovery rates by permuting HLA or CMV assignments 20 times. In a later analysis, co-occurring TCRs were grouped using DBSCAN, and TCRdist sequence similarity was added for clustering within HLA-allele-positive subsets. Co-occurrence clustering excluded repertoires with fewer than 30,000 or more than 120,000 public chains, plus five with anomalous nucleotide sharing. Here the immuneACCESS table is served through TCRdb, limited to in-frame sequences with V and J called. Missing clones are a known gap in these copies; in checked studies unresolved V genes cover under half, and the rest lacks a known reason. The V and J calls and the clone size are those of that table, but D and trimming were determined from the DNA. Here the sample has 50,000 to 70,000 clones; around 80% occur a single time. 6% of the sample is in the top ten clones.

A word on this clone: Its specific antigen is unknown. It has no much larger one-base neighbor in the sample; base qualities were not kept.

From its cysteine to its phenylalanine, the CDR3 spans 11 amino acids. Just the 33-base CDR3 DNA is kept, in frame starting at base 1. V sheds 4 bases and J sheds 5 bases, leaving 5 bases between their ends. CDR1 and CDR2, looked up from the germline V gene, are SGHTA and FQGTGA. The cohort was made up of 666 healthy bone marrow donors. All cohort members were sampled while nominally healthy, although unrecorded immune exposures were likely present. The donor was CMV seronegative and was included in the group of a few hundred seronegative cohort members. Every donor gave a peripheral blood sample, and the peripheral blood mononuclear cells from that sample were used for TCR beta sequencing. The Qiagen DNeasy Blood Extraction Kit was used to extract genomic DNA from the blood cell samples.

Rearrangement joined TRBV7-3 to TRBJ2-5; TRBD1 might be the D gene, on 5 matching bases. The sequenced sample consisted of PBMCs. The receptor comes from a male donor in good health and CMV-seronegative. At the DNA level, the sequence is TGTGCCAGCAGCTCAGGGGAGACCCAGTACTTC. It is translated as CASSSGETQYF.